This T cell receptor (beta chain) stems from a study of Graves' ophthalmopathy and Graves' hyperthyroidism. The CDR3 is 15 residues long. CDR1 SGDLS and CDR2 YYNGEE come from the germline V gene. J lost 6 bases, V lost 5 bases, and 4 bases had no gene match. Notes on the study in general: Clonotypes were expanded in thyroid at above 0.001 frequency, and most also appeared in blood.

This clonotype appeared a few times. The antigen remains undetermined. RNA transcripts provided the template for amplifying TCR beta CDR3 regions. Investigators did first-round RT-PCR with HTBI primers, then second-round multiplex PCR. TCRdb processed the multiplex PCR reads anew with MiXCR; each CDR3 protein has one entry. The data hold about 740,000 distinct CDR3 sequences, with 35% to 50% observed a single time. This receptor was taken from an adult man with Graves' ophthalmopathy. Input material: peripheral blood. The rearrangement uses TRBV9 and TRBJ2-2, with 13 nucleotides matching TRBD2. CDR3 protein: CASSGTSGTSGELFF. CDR3 coding DNA: TGTGCCAGCAGTGGGACTAGCGGGACCTCCGGGGAGCTGTTTTTT.